The 17 T cell receptor beta chains below all came from one sample that was sequenced in a study of regulatory T cells in long-lasting Graves disease (dated by TCRdb to about 2021). The library came from multiplex PCR. Reads for this sample came from an Illumina HiSeq 4000. To build TCR beta libraries, CDR3 regions were amplified by Arm-PCR using iRepertoire HTBI primers. TCRdb trimmed public reads at Q25 via fastp, called clones via MiXCR and kept in-frame beta chains. Here each entry gathers all rows of one CDR3 protein and keeps the most common genes and DNA. This sample lists about 530,000 distinct CDR3 sequences; around 16% were detected once. The ten largest clones represent roughly 25% of the sample. What the time point label conveys for this sample: newly diagnosed GD, antithyroid drugs for less than 3 months. RNA was extracted from PBMCs in TRIzol for both TCR sequencing and RNA sequencing.

These records were also assigned to another study, of T cells in Graves' hyperthyroidism and ophthalmopathy.

Specimen: peripheral blood mononuclear cells (PBMCs), collected at new diagnosis, from a patient treated with antithyroid drugs. The receptors here all came from a middle-aged woman with Graves disease. Donor details come from another sample of the same person, matched by shared clones.

A few counts support this clonotype. V gene TRBV5-1 combines with J gene TRBJ2-7; tentative D call: TRBD2 (7 bases). Trimming removed 4 bases from V and 5 bases from J, with 22 bases in between. Germline-derived CDR1 and CDR2 are SGHRS and YFSETQ. The CDR3 runs to 16 residues. The CDR3 reads CASSVTGGGLIHEQYF. Here the CDR3 DNA reads TGCGCCAGCAGCGTCACTGGGGGGGGCCTGATCCACGAGCAGTACTTC.

This clonotype was found many times. J is TRBJ2-1 and V is TRBV28; TRBD2 matches 8 bases. V was pared by 4 bases and J by 3 bases, with 14 bases of the junction left unmatched. CDR3 length: 18 amino acids. Germline CDR1 MDHEN, CDR2 SYDVKM. The CDR3 DNA reads as TGTGCCAGCAGTTCATTTCGCAATAGCGGGGCTAACTACAATGAGCAGTTCTTC. Protein product: CASSSFRNSGANYNEQFF.

The chain combines TRBV7-2 with TRBJ1-5; unclear D gene. CDR1 and CDR2 (germline): SGHTA, FQGNSA. The CDR3 contains 16 residues. Deletions cut 3 bases from V and 5 bases from J, with 17 bases between. As DNA, the CDR3 is TGTGCCAGCAGCTTCCTGGAGACCTGGGAGGATCAGCCCCAGCATTTT. Amino acids: CASSFLETWEDQPQHF.

The chain uses TRBV20-1 and TRBJ2-1, with 13 positions matching TRBD2. J was trimmed by 0 bases and V by 5 bases; bases with no gene match: 10. The CDR3 contains 18 residues. Per the germline V gene, CDR1 is DFQATT and CDR2 is SNEGSKA (reference sequence). As DNA, the CDR3 is TGCAGTGCTCGTTGGACTAGCGGGGGTACTAGCTCCTACAATGAGCAGTTCTTC. Amino acid sequence: CSARWTSGGTSSYNEQFF.

Ten or more counts support this clonotype. The chain recombines TRBV13 with TRBJ2-7; tentatively, D is TRBD1 (7 bases). V lost 5 bases and J lost 1, with 18 bases in between. This CDR3 is 16 amino acids long. CDR1 and CDR2 (germline): PRHDT, FYEKMQ (reference sequence). In DNA, the CDR3 is TGTGCCAGCAGCCAACAGTCGGCAGGGGGGTCCTACGAGCAGTACTTC. This encodes CASSQQSAGGSYEQYF.

In this sample, this clonotype turned up many times. This chain links TRBV12-5 with TRBJ1-1, with D hard to call. The CDR3 is made up of 11 amino acids. Deletions cut 2 bases from V and 2 bases from J, with 0 bases between. The germline V gene encodes CDR1 LGHNT and CDR2 FRNRAP. The CDR3 nucleotides are TGTGCTAGTGGTTTGAACACTGAAGCTTTCTTT. It yields the protein CASGLNTEAFF.

There are many counts of this clonotype. CDR3 protein: CASFRAGNGYTF. Here the CDR3 DNA reads TGTGCCAGCTTTCGCGCGGGGAATGGCTACACCTTC. The chain has TRBV12-3 or TRBV12-4 and TRBJ1-2; D remains ambiguous. The V and J ends lost 8 bases and 6 bases respectively, with 13 bases between them. CDR3 length: 12 residues.

This clonotype was observed a few times. The rearrangement links TRBV29-1 to TRBJ1-6; no reliable D call. V dropped 4 bases and J dropped 6 bases, with 13 bases sitting between them. CDR1 and CDR2 from the germline V gene are SQVTM and ANQGSEA. There are 14 residues in the CDR3. CDR3: CSVAGESGNSPLHF. In DNA, the CDR3 is TGCAGCGTTGCGGGAGAAAGCGGTAATTCACCCCTCCACTTT.

This clonotype was recorded many times. The chain employs TRBV20-1 and TRBJ2-3; 12 bases match TRBD2. CDR3 length: 16 residues. Looked up from germline, CDR1 is DFQATT and CDR2 is SNEGSKA (reference sequence). The trim removed 0 bases at V and 3 bases at J, leaving 4 bases unmatched. The CDR3 DNA sequence: TGCAGTGCTAGAGACTGGACTAGCGGGGAGACAGATACGCAGTATTTT. This encodes CSARDWTSGETDTQYF.

This clonotype was detected many times. The rearrangement joins TRBV20-1 to TRBJ2-7; D gene uncertain. The CDR3 is made up of 13 amino acids. CDR1 is DFQATT, CDR2 SNEGSKA, per germline (reference sequence). V lost 3 bases, J lost 0 bases, and 9 bases lay in between. CDR3 sequence: CSARTMDSYEQYF. The CDR3 region has the DNA TGCAGTGCTAGGACCATGGACTCCTACGAGCAGTACTTC.

V usage is TRBV3-1 and J usage is TRBJ2-3; possibly TRBD1 for D (5 bases). Germline V CDR1 and CDR2: LGHDT, YNNKEL (reference sequence). This CDR3 region has 11 residues. V lost 11 bases to trimming and J lost 2 bases, with 8 bases between them. In nucleotides, the CDR3 is TGTGCCGTACAGGACACAGATACGCAGTATTTT. Translating gives CAVQDTDTQYF.

This clonotype was seen repeatedly, ten times or more. The rearrangement joins TRBV24-1 to TRBJ2-3, with TRBD2 matching 8 bases. V shed 7 bases, J shed 4 bases, and the junction held 27 bases outside the gene matches. In germline, CDR1 is KGHDR, CDR2 SFDVKD. CDR3 length: 21 residues. CDR3 DNA: TGTGCCACCAGCCCTCGGGGGGGCGTCCCCCCGAATTTACTAGCGGCAGATACGCAGTATTTT. Amino acids: CATSPRGGVPPNLLAADTQYF.

The chain joins TRBV19 to TRBJ1-5, with D tentatively TRBD1 (6 bases). This CDR3 comprises 18 residues. V was pared by 5 bases and J by 2 bases, with 22 bases between. The V gene's germline CDR1 is LNHDA and CDR2 SQIVND (reference sequence). The DNA for the CDR3 is TGTGCCAGTAGTTCAAGGGGGGGATTGGGCTTCGGCAATCAGCCCCAGCATTTT. Its translation: CASSSRGGLGFGNQPQHF.

This clonotype appeared many times. This sequence joins TRBV6-2 or TRBV6-3 and TRBJ2-1, with 9 positions matching TRBD2. Germline assignment: CDR1 MNHEY and CDR2 SVGEGT. The CDR3 is 14 amino acids. The V gene end was trimmed by 6 bases and the J gene end by 6 bases; junction bases not matched to a gene: 6. The DNA of the CDR3 is TGTGCCAGCAGCGTGGGGACTAGCCCCAATGAGCAGTTCTTC. Encoded protein: CASSVGTSPNEQFF.

At least ten counts were recorded for this clonotype. This chain connects TRBV6-5 to TRBJ2-3, with TRBD1 matching over 8 bases. There are 15 residues in the CDR3. V was clipped by 4 bases and J by 1 base; unmatched bases: 4. CDR1 and CDR2 from the germline V gene are MNHEY and SVGAGI. The CDR3 loop is CASSSQGAGTDTQYF. The CDR3 DNA sequence: TGTGCCAGCAGTTCGCAGGGGGCTGGCACAGATACGCAGTATTTT.

This clonotype was seen a few times. V gene TRBV5-6 combines with J gene TRBJ1-2; D may be TRBD1 (5 bases). The V end was cut by 4 bases, the J end by 5 bases, with 18 bases between. CDR3 size: 15 residues. CDR1 is SGHDT and CDR2 is YYEEEE in the germline V gene. CDR3 residues: CASSPFGSGRYGYTF. CDR3 sequence (DNA): TGTGCCAGCAGCCCGTTTGGGTCAGGGAGATATGGCTACACCTTC.

The chain combines TRBV7-8 with TRBJ1-2; the D is unclear. The CDR3 is 16 residues long. Germline-derived CDR1 and CDR2 are SGHVS and FQNEAQ. V lost 2 bases and J 4 bases, leaving 17 bases between the germline ends. The CDR3 bases are TGTGCCAGCAGCTTAATCGGCGCCCCAACGGGCTATGGCTACACCTTC. Translation gives CASSLIGAPTGYGYTF.